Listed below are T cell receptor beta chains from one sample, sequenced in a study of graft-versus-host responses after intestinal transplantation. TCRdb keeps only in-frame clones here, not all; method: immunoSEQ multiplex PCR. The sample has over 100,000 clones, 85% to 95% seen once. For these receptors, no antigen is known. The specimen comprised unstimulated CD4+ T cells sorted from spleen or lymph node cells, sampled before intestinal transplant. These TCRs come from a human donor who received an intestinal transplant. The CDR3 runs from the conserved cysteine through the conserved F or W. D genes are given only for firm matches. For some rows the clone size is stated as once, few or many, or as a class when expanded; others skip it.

TGTGCCAGCAGCCGAGAAGAGACCCAGTACTTC,CASSREETQYF,-,-,TRBV5-6,TRBJ2-5
TGCGCTAGCAGCCCCCGGACAGGTGCTGAGCAGTTCTTC,CASSPRTGAEQFF,TRBD1,-,TRBV7-7,TRBJ2-1
TGTGCCAGTAGTATTAGAGATCAGCCCCAGCATTTT,CASSIRDQPQHF,-,-,TRBV19,TRBJ1-5
TGTGCCAGCAGTGAATCGGTCAGGGGGCTGAACGAGCAGTACTTC,CASSESVRGLNEQYF,TRBD1,once,TRBV25-1,TRBJ2-7
TGTGCCAGCAGCAAAGGGACGGTCGGTAGGGAGACCCAGTACTTC,CASSKGTVGRETQYF,-,-,TRBV21-1,TRBJ2-5
TGTGCCAGCAGCTTATCGGGGGCAGAGACCCAGTACTTC,CASSLSGAETQYF,-,-,TRBV11-3,TRBJ2-5
TGTGCCAGTAGTACAACGGGACTAGCGGGAGCCACCGGGGAGCTGTTTTTT,CASSTTGLAGATGELFF,TRBD2,-,TRBV19,TRBJ2-2
TGCGCCAGCAGCACACAGGCGGGACTAGCGACAGATACGCAGTATTTT,CASSTQAGLATDTQYF,TRBD2,-,TRBV4-1,TRBJ2-3
TGTGCCAGCAGCTTAGTAGGGGAGTCCTATGGCTACACCTTC,CASSLVGESYGYTF,-,-,TRBV7-9,TRBJ1-2
TGTGCCTGGAGTCCAGGGGGCGCAGGGGGAAACACCATATATTTT,CAWSPGGAGGNTIYF,TRBD1,-,TRBV30,TRBJ1-3
TGTGCCAGCAGCGTAGCGCTAGATACGCAGTATTTT,CASSVALDTQYF,-,-,TRBV9,TRBJ2-3
TGCGCCAGCAGCTTGGAAATAACTAGCGGCTCCTACAATGAGCAGTTCTTC,CASSLEITSGSYNEQFF,TRBD2,-,TRBV5-1,TRBJ2-1
TGCGCCAGCAGCCGCGACCTTCTAGCGGGAGGCTACAATGAGCAGTTCTTC,CASSRDLLAGGYNEQFF,TRBD2,-,TRBV5-1,TRBJ2-1
TGTGCCAGCAGCTCTGGAAGTTTGGGAAATCAGCCCCAGCATTTT,CASSSGSLGNQPQHF,-,-,TRBV13,TRBJ1-5
TGTGCCTGGAGTGGCCAGGTCTATGGCTACACCTTC,CAWSGQVYGYTF,-,-,TRBV30,TRBJ1-2
TGTGCCAGCAGGCCCGGGACAGGCACAGATACGCAGTATTTT,CASRPGTGTDTQYF,TRBD1,-,TRBV2,TRBJ2-3
TGTGCCATCAGTGAGTCTGATAGCAATCAGCCCCAGCATTTT,CAISESDSNQPQHF,-,once,TRBV10-3,TRBJ1-5
TGTGCCAGCAGCTCCGGCACCCTCGGCTACGAGCAGTACTTC,CASSSGTLGYEQYF,-,-,TRBV7-3,TRBJ2-7
TGTGCCAGCAGCTTGGTAGGAGGCGCTGAAGCTTTCTTT,CASSLVGGAEAFF,-,-,TRBV5-6,TRBJ1-1
TGTGCCAGCAGCTCAAGACAGGGTGCGAACACTGAAGCTTTCTTT,CASSSRQGANTEAFF,TRBD1,-,TRBV7-9,TRBJ1-1
TGTGCCAGCAGTTACTCAGAGTCTGGAAACACCATATATTTT,CASSYSESGNTIYF,-,-,TRBV6-5,TRBJ1-3